This TCR beta chain emerged from a study of T cells in women clearing cervical HPV infection. Study in general: Case blood was drawn a median around 140 days after lesion detection.

A word on this clone: Coverage ceases 3 residues before the CDR3 finishes, and the germline J gene fills in the end.

The CDR3 contains 12 residues. The V end lost 3 bases, the J end lost 6 bases, and 8 bases lay between the germline ends. Germline V gene sequence: CDR1 MNHNS, CDR2 SASEGT. Using immunoSEQ multiplex PCR, the repertoire was profiled, and TCRdb retains in-frame clones only, with some absent. The sample includes about 32,000 clones. The sequencing input was blood buffy coat. V is TRBV6-1 and J is TRBJ1-2; tentative D call: TRBD1 (5 bases). This TCR was sampled from a woman aged 18 to 75 with a cervical HPV16 infection that either progressed to CIN3+ or cleared (not recorded which). CDR3 sequence reads: CASSDWGDGYTF. The sequenced part of the CDR3 DNA is TGTGCCAGCAGTGATTGGGGGGATGGC.